These 24 T cell receptor beta chains came from one sample sequenced in a study of T cells in Graves' hyperthyroidism and ophthalmopathy. Amplification yielded TCR beta CDR3 regions, with RNA transcripts as the source. With the HTBI primer set, the TCR CDR3 went through a first round of RT-PCR. One entry per CDR3 protein results from TCRdb running MiXCR on the multiplex PCR reads. The sample lists roughly 580,000 distinct CDR3 sequences; around 42% were seen once. Sequencing was done on a sample of peripheral blood or thyroid tissue (not recorded which). These receptors were taken from a young woman with Graves' hyperthyroidism.

The chain joins TRBV6-5 to TRBJ1-1; D not certain. CDR3 size: 14 residues. V gave up 3 bases and J gave up 5 bases, with 13 bases separating them. CDR1 and CDR2 from the germline V gene are MNHEY and SVGAGI. In DNA, the CDR3 is TGTGCCAGCAGTTATTTTGGGGTCGGAACTGAAGCTTTCTTT. Translated: CASSYFGVGTEAFF.

This clonotype was picked up a small number of times. The chain links TRBV6-5 to TRBJ1-2, with 9 bases lining up with TRBD1. This CDR3 has 16 residues. From germline, CDR1 is MNHEY and CDR2 SVGAGI. V lost 2 bases to trimming and J lost 3 bases; unmatched junction nucleotides: 7. CDR3 nucleotides: TGTGCCAGCAGTTACCCCGGGACAGGGTCCGACTATGGCTACACCTTC. This gives the protein CASSYPGTGSDYGYTF.

This clonotype has just a few counts. The V call is TRBV7-2, the J call TRBJ2-5; the D is unclear. Trimming shortened V by 2 bases and J by 2 bases, and 9 bases separated the two germline ends. The germline gives CDR1 SGHTA, CDR2 FQGNSA. There are 14 residues in the CDR3. The CDR3 DNA sequence: TGTGCCAGCAGCTTACGGGTTAGACAAGAGACCCAGTACTTC. Encoded protein: CASSLRVRQETQYF.

This clonotype was detected only a few times. V and J are TRBV7-2 and TRBJ2-7, with D tentatively TRBD2 (5 bases). The germline V gene has CDR1 SGHTA and CDR2 FQGNSA. CDR3 length: 12 amino acids. Between the trimmed V and J ends, which lost 5 bases and 7 bases, there was a span of 12 bases. For the CDR3, the DNA is TGTGCCAGCAGCCCGCAGGCGGGTGAGCAGTACTTC. Encoded protein: CASSPQAGEQYF.

This clonotype was detected once. The V and J genes are TRBV19 and TRBJ2-2, with D possibly TRBD1 on 5 matching bases. V was pared by 3 bases and J by 6 bases, with 14 bases between. The CDR3 runs 15 residues. The germline CDR1 and CDR2 sequences are LNHDA and SQIVND (reference sequence). In nucleotides, the CDR3 is TGTGCCAGTAGTATTGTCAGGGTATCATCCGGGGAGCTGTTTTTT. Its protein product is CASSIVRVSSGELFF.

This clonotype was detected many times. This chain links TRBV29-1 with TRBJ1-2, with a weak D call TRBD1 (6 bases). This CDR3 comprises 11 residues. CDR1 and CDR2 from the germline V gene are SQVTM and ANQGSEA. Trimming removed 4 bases at V and 10 bases at J, with 13 bases between. The CDR3 nucleotides are TGCAGCGTTGGACAGGCAAGGAACTACACCTTC. The encoded protein is CSVGQARNYTF.

This clonotype is categorized as medium-sized. This sequence joins TRBV29-1 and TRBJ1-1, with D unclear. Looked up from germline, CDR1 is SQVTM and CDR2 is ANQGSEA. The CDR3 runs 12 residues. Trimming took 7 bases from V and 1 from J, leaving 10 bases between them. The CDR3 region is CSGGRRNTEAFF. The DNA of the CDR3 is TGCAGCGGCGGACGGAGGAACACTGAAGCTTTCTTT.

This clonotype was seen at least ten times. The chain employs TRBV10-3 and TRBJ1-1, with TRBD1 identical over 7 bases. With 4 bases clipped from V and 3 bases from J, the junction kept 8 bases outside the gene matches. The CDR3 totals 15 residues. The germline V gene has CDR1 ENHRY and CDR2 SYGVKD. The CDR3 DNA follows: TGTGCCATCAGTGCGACAGGGTCAGGGGACACTGAAGCTTTCTTT. Protein sequence: CAISATGSGDTEAFF.

This clonotype was observed a handful of times. This chain uses TRBV19 with TRBJ1-5, with D perhaps matching TRBD1 (5 bases). The CDR3 spans 14 residues. Germline V lookup: CDR1 LNHDA, CDR2 SQIVND (reference sequence). Trimming removed 6 bases from V and 7 bases from J, with 16 bases in between. The DNA for the CDR3 is TGTGCCAGTAGCCTACAGGAAAACGGGCAGCCCCAGCATTTT. As protein: CASSLQENGQPQHF.

This clonotype was seen a single time. The J gene is TRBJ2-5, the V gene TRBV6-8, with D perhaps TRBD1 (6 bases). The germline gives CDR1 MNHGY, CDR2 SAAAGT. V lost 10 bases and J lost 4, with 19 bases in between. This CDR3 comprises 14 residues. CDR3 sequence: CATRNGQIRETQYF. CDR3 nucleotides: TGTGCCACCAGGAATGGACAGATCCGAGAGACCCAGTACTTC.

The V and J genes are TRBV28 and TRBJ1-6; 7 bases agree with TRBD1. The V gene's germline CDR1 is MDHEN and CDR2 SYDVKM. After removal of 7 bases from V and 5 bases from J, the junction contained 5 bases not matched to a gene. The CDR3 is 14 residues long. This CDR3 reads CASTFDRDNSPLHF. The DNA for the CDR3 is TGTGCCAGCACCTTCGACAGGGATAATTCACCCCTCCACTTT.

This clonotype was picked up one time. This may arise from a read error, as a much more abundant clone is one base away. The chain combines TRBV29-1 with TRBJ1-2, with D uncertain. Germline V gene sequence: CDR1 SQVTM, CDR2 ANQGSEA. The CDR3 covers 15 residues. The germline V and J ends were trimmed by 4 bases and 7 bases, with 22 bases remaining between them. The CDR3 spells CSVAIQRTDGFGYTF. CDR3 DNA sequence: TGCAGCGTTGCGATACAGCGGACGGACGGCTTTGGCTACACCTTC.

This chain links TRBV20-1 with TRBJ1-3; D gene ambiguous. CDR3 length equals 15 residues. Germline V gives CDR1 DFQATT, CDR2 SNEGSKA (reference sequence). V lost 0 bases to trimming and J lost 1 base, with 10 bases between them. CDR3 sequence reads: CSARDWTRSGNTIYF. As DNA, the CDR3 is TGCAGTGCTAGAGACTGGACGCGATCTGGAAACACCATATATTTT.

This clonotype was picked up many times. The rearrangement uses TRBV2 and TRBJ1-1; D is unclear. This CDR3 comprises 13 residues. The V end was cut by 5 bases, the J end by 2 bases, with 9 bases between. Per the germline V gene, CDR1 is SNHLY and CDR2 is FYNNEI. This chain's CDR3 is CASSQRVNTEAFF. The CDR3 DNA sequence: TGTGCCAGCAGTCAGAGAGTCAACACTGAAGCTTTCTTT.

The J gene is TRBJ2-2, the V gene TRBV7-9; D assignment may be TRBD1 or TRBD2 (6 bases each). The CDR3 covers 14 residues. V lost 5 bases and J 7 bases, leaving 14 bases between the germline ends. From germline, CDR1 is SEHNR and CDR2 FQNEAQ (reference sequence). CDR3 sequence: CASSLTGADGELFF. The DNA of the CDR3 is TGTGCCAGCAGCCTCACGGGGGCTGACGGGGAGCTGTTTTTT.

The chain uses TRBV13 and TRBJ1-6, with D uncertain. The CDR3 spans 14 residues. Germline CDR1 PRHDT, CDR2 FYEKMQ (reference sequence). Trimming removed 3 bases at V and 0 bases at J, with 3 bases between. This CDR3 reads CASSFSSYNSPLHF. The CDR3 nucleotides read TGTGCCAGCAGCTTTAGCTCCTATAATTCACCCCTCCACTTT.

The rearrangement uses TRBV27 and TRBJ2-7; the D gene is possibly TRBD2 (5 bases). The germline V and J ends were trimmed by 3 bases and 7 bases, with 10 bases remaining between them. The CDR3 is 12 residues long. Germline-derived CDR1 and CDR2 are MNHEY and SMNVEV (reference sequence). CDR3 amino acids: CASSFLGGEQYF. The CDR3, as DNA: TGTGCCAGCAGTTTCCTTGGCGGGGAGCAGTACTTC.

The chain employs TRBV3-1 and TRBJ2-5, with D hard to call. This CDR3 has 13 residues. The germline gives CDR1 LGHDT, CDR2 YNNKEL (reference sequence). Deletions cut 2 bases from V and 9 bases from J, with 13 bases between. In nucleotides, the CDR3 is TGTGCCAGCAGCCAATATCTTTCGGAGCCCCAGTACTTC. Translating it yields CASSQYLSEPQYF.

The chain is built from TRBV10-3 and TRBJ2-3; a weak D match, TRBD2 (7 bases). CDR3 size: 13 residues. Germline CDR1 is ENHRY and CDR2 is SYGVKD. The V end lost 11 bases, the J end lost 2 bases, and 14 bases lay between the germline ends. CDR3 amino acids: CASFGGHTDTQYF. CDR3 nucleotides: TGTGCCTCCTTCGGGGGGCACACAGATACGCAGTATTTT.

This chain links TRBV29-1 with TRBJ1-4; D is uncertain. Germline-derived CDR1 and CDR2 are SQVTM and ANQGSEA. V dropped 5 bases and J dropped 7 bases, with 5 bases sitting between them. CDR3 length: 10 amino acids. The chain's CDR3 is CSVWSEKLFF. The CDR3 DNA follows: TGCAGCGTTTGGAGTGAAAAACTGTTTTTT.

The table lists this clonotype with a few counts. The chain couples TRBV12-3 or TRBV12-4 to TRBJ1-3; D is perhaps TRBD1 (6 bases). V gave up 6 bases and J gave up 8 bases, with 14 bases separating them. The CDR3 is 13 residues long. The CDR3 DNA sequence: TGTGCCAGCAGCAAGGCAGGGGAGTACACCATATATTTT. Protein sequence: CASSKAGEYTIYF.

V gene TRBV19 combines with J gene TRBJ2-7, with D uncertain. Trimming removed 2 bases from V and 3 bases from J, with 14 bases in between. The CDR3 is 15 residues long. Germline-derived CDR1 and CDR2 are LNHDA and SQIVND (reference sequence). The CDR3 sequence is CASSISWQEYYEQYF. CDR3 DNA sequence: TGTGCCAGTAGTATATCCTGGCAGGAATACTACGAGCAGTACTTC. Together with reference TRBV19 and TRBJ2-7, the CDR3 gives the full variable domain: DGGITQSPKYLFRKEGQNVTLSCEQNLNHDAMYWYRQDPGQGLRLIYYSQIVNDFQKGDIAEGYSVSREKKESFPLTVTSAQKNPTAFYLCASSISWQEYYEQYFGPGTRLTVT.

The CDR3 spells CATSRGRDTGNTIYF. The CDR3 nucleotides read TGTGCCACCAGCAGAGGGAGGGACACTGGAAACACCATATATTTT. This chain joins TRBV15 and TRBJ1-3, with D maybe TRBD1 (6 bases). Germline CDR1 and CDR2: LNHNV and YYDKDF (reference sequence). This CDR3 has 15 residues. The ends were cut back, 1 base at V and 2 bases at J, with 9 bases in the middle.

The sample holds many counts of this clonotype. This rearrangement joins TRBV24-1 to TRBJ1-5; D uncertain. Germline-derived CDR1 and CDR2 are KGHDR and SFDVKD. V gave up 4 bases and J gave up 5 bases, with 8 bases separating them. The CDR3 length is 13 residues. CDR3: CATSDTTDQPQHF. DNA for the CDR3: TGTGCCACCAGTGACACAACAGATCAGCCCCAGCATTTT.